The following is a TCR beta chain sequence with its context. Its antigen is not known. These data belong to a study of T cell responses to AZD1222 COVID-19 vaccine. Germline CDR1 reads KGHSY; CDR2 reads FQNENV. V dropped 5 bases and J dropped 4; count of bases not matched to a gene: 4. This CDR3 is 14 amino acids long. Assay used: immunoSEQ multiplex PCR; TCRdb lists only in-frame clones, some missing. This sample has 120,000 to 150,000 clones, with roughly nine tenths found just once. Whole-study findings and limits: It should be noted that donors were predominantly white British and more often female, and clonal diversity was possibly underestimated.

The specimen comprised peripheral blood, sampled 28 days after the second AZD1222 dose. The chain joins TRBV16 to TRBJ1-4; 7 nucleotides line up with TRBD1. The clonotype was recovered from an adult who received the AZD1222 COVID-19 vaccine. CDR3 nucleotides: TGTGCCAGCAGCTGGACAGGAGTTAATGAAAAACTGTTTTTT. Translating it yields CASSWTGVNEKLFF.